This note documents a single TCR beta chain sequence. Indicated time point: baseline pretreatment blood. This sample's treatment: 15 Gy SBRT to primary tumor, nephrectomy 4 weeks later. The record originates from a study of radiation and T cells in renal cell carcinoma. V was cut by 8 bases and J by 1 base, with 11 bases left in between. Germline V CDR1 and CDR2: SEHNR, FQNEAQ (reference sequence). The CDR3 contains 13 residues. This table comes from immunoSEQ multiplex PCR, and its TCRdb copy is limited to in-frame clones, with some not included. The table has 140,000 to 150,000 clones, roughly 90% seen once.

This chain links TRBV7-9 with TRBJ1-1, with D hard to call. Sequenced here: blood, sampled from a patient whose treatment included radiotherapy and nephrectomy. The clonotype comes from a woman in her seventies with renal cell carcinoma. CDR3 nucleotides: TGTGCCAGCCAAAGACGGGGGAACACTGAAGCTTTCTTT. It codes for CASQRRGNTEAFF. The full variable domain, its missing parts supplied by reference TRBV7-9 and TRBJ1-1, is DTGVSQNPRHKITKRGQNVTFRCDPISEHNRLYWYRQTLGQGPEFLTYFQNEAQLEKSRLLSDRFSAERPKGSFSTLEIQRTEQGDSAMYLCASQRRGNTEAFFGQGTRLTVV.